This TCR beta chain was sequenced for a study of T cells in localized non-small cell lung cancer. Details on this clone: What it binds is not known.

Clones were sequenced by immunoSEQ multiplex PCR, and TCRdb holds only the in-frame ones, with some missing. The sample includes about 74,000 clones, around 84% of them seen just once. Study-wide results and caveats: In adjacent lung, a median about 52 of the top 100 tumor clones were found. A higher density of T cells in blood coincided with extended overall survival. Tumor trailed uninvolved adjacent lung in T cell clonality, which peaked there.

V gave up 4 bases and J gave up 0 bases, with 15 bases separating them. The V gene's germline CDR1 is LNHDA and CDR2 SQIVND (reference sequence). The CDR3 has 16 residues. This TCR came from a female donor of 60 years or more with stage I lung adenocarcinoma. The source material was peripheral blood, sampled before any cancer treatment. The V gene is TRBV19, the J gene TRBJ1-1; D unresolved. The CDR3 DNA reads TGTGCCAGTAGTACCATACGGACCACCCTGAACACTGAAGCTTTCTTT. It encodes CASSTIRTTLNTEAFF.